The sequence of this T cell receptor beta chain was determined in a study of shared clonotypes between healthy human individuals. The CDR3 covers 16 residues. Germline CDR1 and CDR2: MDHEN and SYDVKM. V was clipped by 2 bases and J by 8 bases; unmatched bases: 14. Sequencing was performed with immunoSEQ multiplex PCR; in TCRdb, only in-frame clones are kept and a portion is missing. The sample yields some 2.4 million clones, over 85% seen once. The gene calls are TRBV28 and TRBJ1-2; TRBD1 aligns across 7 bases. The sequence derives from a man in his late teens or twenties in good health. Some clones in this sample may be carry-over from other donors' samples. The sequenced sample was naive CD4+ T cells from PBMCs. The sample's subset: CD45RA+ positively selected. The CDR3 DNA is TGTGCCAGCAGTTTACAAGGTCAACAGGGGATGGGGGGCTACACCTTC. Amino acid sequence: CASSLQGQQGMGGYTF.